The source of this T cell receptor (beta chain) is a study of blood T cell repertoires in COVID-19. On the study more broadly: Whether acute or convalescent, the COVID-19 samples came from the United States, Italy and Spain. T cells, B-cell-depleted T cells, or PBMCs provided the cDNA or gDNA that served as material.

This clone was found once. Authors' processing steps: The authors estimated nucleated cell counts from reference gene primer amplification. The assay was immunoSEQ multiplex PCR, and TCRdb's table has in-frame clones only and misses some. V, J and clone size are taken as reported in that table, and D and trimming were inferred from the DNA itself. This table holds a few hundred thousand clones, over 75% found once. The V and J ends lost 1 base and 8 bases, in that order; junction bases with no gene match: 9. Looked up from germline, CDR1 is SNHLY and CDR2 is FYNNEI. The CDR3 loop spans 15 amino acids.

The specimen sequenced was peripheral blood. The receptor's source is a human donor in a cohort sampled during active COVID-19. This chain joins TRBV2 and TRBJ1-2, with TRBD1 matching 8 bases. Written as DNA, the CDR3 is TGTGCCAGCAGTGAAGAGGACAGGGTCAAGGGAGGCTACACCTTC. Translating it yields CASSEEDRVKGGYTF.